Each of the 30 T cell receptor beta chains below was sequenced from the same sample in a study of Tregs in tolerant kidney transplant recipients (dated by TCRdb to about 2019). The library was prepared using the immunoSEQ multiplex PCR assay. Held by TCRdb, this immuneACCESS table contains in-frame sequences only and omits some clones. Under half of the omission traces to an unresolved V gene where checked; the cause of the rest is unknown. The sample table shows some 240,000 clones, and roughly four fifths are seen once. Together, the top ten hold less than 0.75% of the sample. Sequencing was performed on CD4+ T cells from blood. These receptors came from a human donor in good health.

The chain carries TRBV2 and TRBJ2-7; 9 bases agree with TRBD1. The CDR3 spans 14 residues. V shed 6 bases and J 4 bases; nucleotides not matched to a gene: 7. In germline, CDR1 is SNHLY, CDR2 FYNNEI. CDR3 amino acids: CASSPGQGYYEQYF. The CDR3 DNA reads TGTGCCAGCAGCCCGGGACAGGGCTATTACGAGCAGTACTTC. Together with reference TRBV2 and TRBJ2-7, the CDR3 gives the full variable domain: EPEVTQTPSHQVTQMGQEVILRCVPISNHLYFYWYRQILGQKVEFLVSFYNNEISEKSEIFDDQFSVERPDGSNFTLKIRSTKLEDSAMYFCASSPGQGYYEQYFGPGTRLTVT.

V gene TRBV5-1 combines with J gene TRBJ2-7; perhaps TRBD2 as D (6 bases). The V end lost 5 bases, the J end lost 2 bases, and 14 bases lay between the germline ends. Germline V gene sequence: CDR1 SGHRS, CDR2 YFSETQ. The CDR3 is 14 amino acids. The CDR3 DNA reads TGCGCCAGCAGTCTAAGTGGGGGGACCTACGAGCAGTACTTC. Translated: CASSLSGGTYEQYF.

The chain joins TRBV5-1 to TRBJ2-7, with TRBD2 identical over 7 bases. Germline CDR1 reads SGHRS; CDR2 reads YFSETQ. CDR3 size: 14 residues. The V and J ends lost 3 bases and 2 bases, in that order; junction bases with no gene match: 5. The CDR3 here is CASSSTGTTYEQYF. CDR3 bases: TGCGCCAGCAGCTCCACCGGGACTACCTACGAGCAGTACTTC. The full variable domain, its missing parts supplied by reference TRBV5-1 and TRBJ2-7, is KAGVTQTPRYLIKTRGQQVTLSCSPISGHRSVSWYQQTPGQGLQFLFEYFSETQRNKGNFPGRFSGRQFSNSRSEMNVSTLELGDSALYLCASSSTGTTYEQYFGPGTRLTVT.

In DNA, the CDR3 is TGTGCCAGCAGCTTACTTGGGGAAGGGGACCAAAGGGACAACTATGGCTACACCTTC. Protein sequence: CASSLLGEGDQRDNYGYTF. The genes are TRBV7-9 and TRBJ1-2, with D perhaps matching TRBD1 (5 bases). V lost 2 bases to trimming and J lost 2 bases, with 24 bases between them. CDR3 length equals 19 residues. In germline, CDR1 is SEHNR, CDR2 FQNEAQ (reference sequence).

The V call is TRBV27, the J call TRBJ1-1; the D is unclear. In germline, CDR1 is MNHEY, CDR2 SMNVEV (reference sequence). The CDR3 has 17 amino acids. Trimming took off 3 bases at V and 5 bases at J, with 22 bases between the two ends. The CDR3 region has the DNA TGTGCCAGCAGTTTCGGACGGGAACGTGGGCTGGGGACTGAAGCTTTCTTT. As protein: CASSFGRERGLGTEAFF.

This clone occurred once. V gene TRBV7-9 combines with J gene TRBJ2-1, with 7 bases fitting TRBD1. CDR1 SEHNR and CDR2 FQNEAQ come from the germline V gene (reference sequence). CDR3 length: 13 amino acids. V shed 5 bases and J 10 bases; nucleotides not matched to a gene: 8. The CDR3 reads CASSPGQIGEQFF. CDR3 coding DNA: TGTGCCAGCAGCCCGGGACAGATCGGGGAGCAGTTCTTC.

The rearrangement links TRBV7-2 to TRBJ1-2; TRBD1 is a possible D gene (6 bases). CDR1 is SGHTA and CDR2 is FQGNSA in the germline V gene. V dropped 0 bases and J dropped 7 bases, with 15 bases sitting between them. This CDR3 has 15 residues. The CDR3: CASSLAGTRRGGYTF. The CDR3 DNA sequence: TGTGCCAGCAGCTTAGCCGGGACAAGGCGGGGTGGCTACACCTTC.

This chain connects TRBV5-1 to TRBJ2-5; a weak D match, TRBD2 (5 bases). The CDR3 extends over 15 amino acids. Germline V gene sequence: CDR1 SGHRS, CDR2 YFSETQ. V shed 0 bases and J shed 7 bases, with 16 bases lying between them. CDR3 DNA: TGCGCCAGCAGCTTGGTGGCTCTCGACTATGGGACCCAGTACTTC. Protein product: CASSLVALDYGTQYF.

On this clone: One end of the junction does not line up with germline, which may come from a read error. This chain links TRBV7-9 with TRBJ2-4, with D possibly TRBD2 on 6 matching bases. CDR1 is SEHNR, CDR2 FQNEAQ, per germline (reference sequence). The length of the CDR3 is 12 residues. The CDR3 loop is CASSLVTSSMDF. CDR3 in DNA: TGTGCCAGCAGCTTAGTTACTAGCTCCATGGACTTC.

The chain recombines TRBV5-1 with TRBJ1-2; D ambiguous. Germline lookup yields CDR1 SGHRS and CDR2 YFSETQ. Trimming left V 0 bases short and J 7 bases short, with 13 bases between. CDR3 length: 14 amino acids. The chain's CDR3 is CASSLGGLELGYTF. Written as DNA, the CDR3 is TGCGCCAGCAGCTTGGGAGGATTGGAACTTGGCTACACCTTC.

The chain recombines TRBV2 with TRBJ1-5; D ambiguous. Germline CDR1 and CDR2: SNHLY and FYNNEI. V was trimmed by 6 bases and J by 0 bases, leaving 9 bases between them. The CDR3 extends over 14 amino acids. This CDR3 reads CASSPSLSNQPQHF. The DNA for the CDR3 is TGTGCCAGCAGCCCCAGCCTTAGCAATCAGCCCCAGCATTTT.

The gene calls are TRBV11-3 and TRBJ1-1; D is undetermined. Trimming cost V 5 bases and J 6 bases, with 13 bases left between them. This CDR3 contains 13 residues. Germline loops: CDR1 SGHNT, CDR2 YENEEA. The CDR3 bases are TGTGCCAGCAGCCTAGGAGGAGGAGCTGAAGCTTTCTTT. Amino acids: CASSLGGGAEAFF.

The CDR3 sequence is CASSEGLSDSSNTEAFF. DNA of the CDR3: TGTGCCAGCAGTGAAGGATTGTCGGACTCCTCGAACACTGAAGCTTTCTTT. The chain couples TRBV6-4 to TRBJ1-1; D remains unclear. V was clipped by 3 bases and J by 1 base, with 18 bases between them. This CDR3 is built from 17 residues. Germline V CDR1 and CDR2: MRHNA, SNTAGT.

This clone was counted only a few times. The rearrangement joins TRBV2 to TRBJ2-3, with 13 bases matching TRBD2. V was pared by 4 bases and J by 4 bases, with 2 bases of the junction left unmatched. The CDR3 runs to 15 residues. Germline V gives CDR1 SNHLY, CDR2 FYNNEI. The DNA for the CDR3 is TGTGCCAGCAGTGGTGGACTAGCGGGGGCAGATACGCAGTATTTT. It translates to CASSGGLAGADTQYF.

This chain joins TRBV5-1 and TRBJ2-7; D remains ambiguous. This CDR3 contains 14 residues. Germline CDR1 is SGHRS and CDR2 is YFSETQ. Trimming removed 4 bases from V and 5 bases from J, with 16 bases in between. In DNA, the CDR3 is TGCGCCAGCAGCCCAATCCCCAGCCCGAACGAGCAGTACTTC. Its translation: CASSPIPSPNEQYF.

The chain has TRBV4-1 and TRBJ1-1, with 9 bases aligning to TRBD1. CDR1 is MGHRA and CDR2 is YSYEKL in the germline V gene. V lost 4 bases, J lost 2 bases, and 5 bases stayed unmatched. The CDR3 is 15 residues long. The DNA for the CDR3 is TGCGCCAGCAGCCGCCTGACAGGGGGAAACACTGAAGCTTTCTTT. Protein product: CASSRLTGGNTEAFF.

The chain uses TRBV9 and TRBJ2-3, with TRBD1 as a possible D gene (5 bases). The CDR3 covers 15 residues. Trimming took off 3 bases at V and 0 bases at J, with 11 bases between the two ends. From germline, CDR1 is SGDLS and CDR2 YYNGEE. The chain's CDR3 is CASSATDYSTDTQYF. The CDR3, as DNA: TGTGCCAGCAGCGCGACAGATTATAGCACAGATACGCAGTATTTT.

The genes are TRBV5-6 and TRBJ2-3, with 10 bases identical to TRBD2. Per the germline V gene, CDR1 is SGHDT and CDR2 is YYEEEE. The CDR3 runs 18 residues. The J segment lost 3 bases and the V segment lost 4 bases, leaving 14 bases of the junction unmatched. Here the CDR3 reads CASSPGLPSGSITDTQYF. The DNA for the CDR3 is TGTGCCAGCAGCCCCGGTTTGCCTAGCGGGAGCATAACAGATACGCAGTATTTT.

The CDR3 nucleotides are TGTGCCAGCAGCACCCGACGGGCATCCTACGAGCAGTACTTC. Translated: CASSTRRASYEQYF. The rearrangement joins TRBV11-2 to TRBJ2-7; D uncertain. The germline V and J ends were trimmed by 5 bases and 1 base, with 12 bases remaining between them. CDR1 and CDR2 from the germline V gene are SGHAT and FQNNGV. This CDR3 is 14 amino acids long.

This chain uses TRBV7-9 with TRBJ2-2, with 12 bases lining up with TRBD2. In germline, CDR1 is SEHNR, CDR2 FQNEAQ (reference sequence). The CDR3 is 17 residues long. Unmatched junction bases numbered 10, after V lost 6 bases and J lost 5 bases. CDR3 coding DNA: TGTGCCAGCAGTTTGGCCAGAGGACTAGCGGGGACCGGGGAGCTGTTTTTT. Amino acids: CASSLARGLAGTGELFF.

This chain uses TRBV6-5 with TRBJ1-1; D gene uncertain. CDR1 MNHEY and CDR2 SVGAGI come from the germline V gene. The V end was cut by 2 bases, the J end by 1 base, with 14 bases between. The CDR3 spans 16 residues. The CDR3 loop reads CASSYPGLAGNTEAFF. The CDR3, as DNA: TGTGCCAGCAGTTACCCGGGTCTCGCGGGGAACACTGAAGCTTTCTTT.

This chain joins TRBV11-2 and TRBJ2-3, with TRBD2 matching 7 bases. This CDR3 contains 16 residues. Germline V gene sequence: CDR1 SGHAT, CDR2 FQNNGV. The V and J ends lost 3 bases and 4 bases, in that order; junction bases with no gene match: 10. The CDR3 DNA reads as TGTGCCAGCAGCTTCGCCTTCGGACGGGAGGCAGATACGCAGTATTTT. Protein: CASSFAFGREADTQYF.

CDR3 amino acids: CASGRSVQRADTQYF. The CDR3, as DNA: TGTGCCAGCGGCAGGAGTGTACAGCGCGCAGATACGCAGTATTTT. The V call is TRBV7-6, the J call TRBJ2-3; D remains unclear. Between the trimmed V and J ends, which lost 8 bases and 4 bases, there was a span of 19 bases. The CDR3 sequence is 15 residues long. The germline V gene encodes CDR1 SGHVS and CDR2 FNYEAQ.

CDR3 in amino acids: CASSLVGLAGYANTGELFF. The CDR3 DNA sequence: TGTGCCAGCAGCTTAGTGGGACTAGCGGGCTACGCGAACACCGGGGAGCTGTTTTTT. The chain links TRBV11-2 to TRBJ2-2, with 12 bases aligning to TRBD2. The CDR3 is 19 residues long. Losses at the gene ends were 1 base for V and 0 bases for J; bases not matched to a gene: 6. In germline, CDR1 is SGHAT, CDR2 FQNNGV.

V is TRBV4-1 and J is TRBJ1-1; TRBD1 might be the D (6 bases). Trimming left V 1 base short and J 1 base short, with 10 bases between. CDR1 is MGHRA and CDR2 is YSYEKL in the germline V gene. This CDR3 is 15 amino acids long. The CDR3 is CASSQGGGWNTEAFF. Here the CDR3 DNA reads TGCGCCAGCAGCCAAGGGGGGGGCTGGAACACTGAAGCTTTCTTT.

The V and J genes are TRBV25-1 and TRBJ1-6; TRBD1 aligns across 8 bases. The CDR3 is 16 residues long. The junction had 9 bases not matched to a gene; V was cut back by 3 bases and J by 8 bases. Germline assignment: CDR1 MGHDK and CDR2 SYGVNS. The CDR3 sequence: CASSDRTGFEDSPLHF. The DNA for the CDR3 is TGTGCCAGCAGTGATCGGACAGGGTTTGAGGATTCACCCCTCCACTTT.

The genes are TRBV14 and TRBJ1-3, with TRBD1 matching 7 bases. Per germline, CDR1 SGHDN and CDR2 FVKESK. Germline trimming cut 7 bases from V and 4 bases from J; bases unmatched to any gene: 4. The CDR3 loop spans 13 amino acids. CDR3 bases: TGTGCCAGCACCAAGGACAGGGGAAACACCATATATTTT. It translates to CASTKDRGNTIYF.

This clone was seen more than once but under ten times. This sequence joins TRBV5-6 and TRBJ2-3, with 9 bases that match TRBD1. Germline-derived CDR1 and CDR2 are SGHDT and YYEEEE. This CDR3 is 15 amino acids long. V lost 0 bases, J lost 5 bases, and 4 bases stayed unmatched. Written as DNA, the CDR3 is TGTGCCAGCAGCTTGGGAGGACAGGGGATAGATACGCAGTATTTT. Residues: CASSLGGQGIDTQYF. Supplemented by reference TRBV5-6 and TRBJ2-3, the full variable domain reads DAGVTQSPTHLIKTRGQQVTLRCSPKSGHDTVSWYQQALGQGPQFIFQYYEEEERQRGNFPDRFSGHQFPNYSSELNVNALLLGDSALYLCASSLGGQGIDTQYFGPGTRLTVL.

In its sample, this clone was seen a few times. The gene calls are TRBV6-4 and TRBJ1-5, with 9 bases identical to TRBD1. Germline CDR1 is MRHNA and CDR2 is SNTAGT. With 4 bases clipped from V and 4 bases from J, the junction kept 2 bases outside the gene matches. This CDR3 region has 14 residues. The CDR3 reads CASSGGTGNQPQHF. CDR3 nucleotides: TGTGCCAGCAGTGGCGGGACAGGGAATCAGCCCCAGCATTTT.

The V gene is TRBV2, the J gene TRBJ1-1; D might be TRBD1 (5 bases). Trimming pared 10 bases from V and 5 bases from J, leaving 17 bases between. CDR1 is SNHLY, CDR2 FYNNEI, per germline. The CDR3 loop spans 13 amino acids. The CDR3 protein is CANSGTGETEAFF. The CDR3 DNA reads TGTGCCAACTCTGGGACGGGAGAGACTGAAGCTTTCTTT.